The T cell receptor (beta chain) described here comes from a study of T cell responses to AZD1222 COVID-19 vaccine. V was pared by 6 bases and J by 2 bases, with 5 bases between. CDR3 length equals 11 residues. Germline-derived CDR1 and CDR2 are DFQATT and SNEGSKA (reference sequence). Sequenced by immunoSEQ multiplex PCR; TCRdb stores in-frame clones only, minus some. Of 150,000 to 200,000 clones listed, approximately 87% are singletons. Study-wide points: At study baseline, merely over 5 AZD1222 recipients were seropositive.

About this clone: What it binds is not known.

This sequence originates from an adult in good health. The J gene is TRBJ2-1, the V gene TRBV20-1, with D hard to call. The material sequenced was peripheral blood, taken on day 0 of MenACWY control vaccination. The CDR3 spells CSAFAYNEQFF. In DNA, the CDR3 is TGCAGTGCATTCGCCTACAATGAGCAGTTCTTC.